This record covers a single T cell receptor (beta chain). What this receptor recognizes is not known. No much larger clone exists at a distance of one base, and base qualities are not known. TCRbeta CDR3 regions were amplified from genomic DNA using the immunoSEQ Assay, a bias-controlled multiplex PCR. As for the authors' bioinformatics: Within the assay, amplification of reference gene primers was used to estimate how many nucleated cells each sample contained. To quantify the absolute abundance of each unique TCRbeta CDR3 rearrangement, sequence reads were collapsed and filtered. Productive Simpson clonality was computed per sample as the square root of Simpson's diversity index over productive rearrangements. What TCRdb holds here is the immuneACCESS table cut down to in-frame rearrangements. Part of the clones is not present; checked against another copy, under half of the missing clones reflect an unresolved V gene, and the others are unexplained. V and J calls and clone size are those listed in that table; D and trimming were worked out from the DNA. For this sample there are 150,000 to 200,000 clones; roughly nine tenths appear just once. The biggest ten clones account for around 6.5% of the sample.

Including the terminal cysteine and phenylalanine, the CDR3 comprises 13 residues. Of the read, only the CDR3 DNA is kept; its 39 bases are in frame from base 1. The germline V gene (reference sequence) specifies LGHDT as CDR1 and YNNKEL as CDR2. V is cut by 1 base and J by 6 bases, and the space between the germline ends is 7 bases. The source of the sample is a study of blood T cell repertoires in COVID-19 (dated by TCRdb to about 2020). Describing the broader study: Samples from collaborators originated in the United States, Italy and Spain and spanned both the acute and convalescent phases of COVID-19. The samples were drawn from two sources: the first 160 participants of the ongoing ImmuneRACE study, and fewer than 1,500 subjects contributed by 6 global collaborators. The material from the prospective study consisted of cDNA or gDNA derived from T cells, B-cell-depleted T cells, or PBMCs. A de-identified subject ID, COVID-19 status, age in years and sex were almost always included in the sample metadata. The repertoires were made available in a free public database intended to serve as a resource for research on the immune response to SARS-CoV-2. Deeply sampled blood TCRbeta repertoires from subjects exposed to, actively infected with, or recovered from COVID-19 were included in the dataset. Where available, HLA class I and class II types were taken from metadata supplied by the sample provider and were not determined by assay-based typing.

General conclusions and limits of the study: Clinical and demographic metadata were provided uncurated, with the amount varying by source and participant.

Each collaborating institution followed its own protocols to collect whole blood in K2EDTA tubes. For TCRbeta analysis, collaborators shipped samples in one of three forms: frozen whole blood, isolated PBMCs, or DNA extracted from either of those sample types. This clonotype was sampled from a woman older than 75 in a cohort sampled during active or convalescent COVID-19. Recombination connected TRBV3-1 (or the pseudogene TRBV3-2) to TRBJ1-5, with the D gene call left open. Sequencing was performed on peripheral blood. The CDR3 sequence is CASSQGSGQPQHF. The DNA sequence follows: TGTGCCAGCAGCCAAGGGTCAGGTCAGCCCCAGCATTTT.